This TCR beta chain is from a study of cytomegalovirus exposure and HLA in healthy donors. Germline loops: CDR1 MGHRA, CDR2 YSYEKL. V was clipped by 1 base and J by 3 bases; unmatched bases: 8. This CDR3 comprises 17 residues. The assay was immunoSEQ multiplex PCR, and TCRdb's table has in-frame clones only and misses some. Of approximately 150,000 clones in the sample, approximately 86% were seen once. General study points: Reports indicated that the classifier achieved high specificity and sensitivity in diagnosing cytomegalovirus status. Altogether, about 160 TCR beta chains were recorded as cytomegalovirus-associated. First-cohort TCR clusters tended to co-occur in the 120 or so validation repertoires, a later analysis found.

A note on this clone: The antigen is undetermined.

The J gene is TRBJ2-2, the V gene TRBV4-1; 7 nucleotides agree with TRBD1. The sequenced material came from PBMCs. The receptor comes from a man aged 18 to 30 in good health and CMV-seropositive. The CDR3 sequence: CASSQVEGAEDTGELFF. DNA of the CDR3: TGCGCCAGCAGCCAAGTTGAGGGGGCCGAGGACACCGGGGAGCTGTTTTTT.